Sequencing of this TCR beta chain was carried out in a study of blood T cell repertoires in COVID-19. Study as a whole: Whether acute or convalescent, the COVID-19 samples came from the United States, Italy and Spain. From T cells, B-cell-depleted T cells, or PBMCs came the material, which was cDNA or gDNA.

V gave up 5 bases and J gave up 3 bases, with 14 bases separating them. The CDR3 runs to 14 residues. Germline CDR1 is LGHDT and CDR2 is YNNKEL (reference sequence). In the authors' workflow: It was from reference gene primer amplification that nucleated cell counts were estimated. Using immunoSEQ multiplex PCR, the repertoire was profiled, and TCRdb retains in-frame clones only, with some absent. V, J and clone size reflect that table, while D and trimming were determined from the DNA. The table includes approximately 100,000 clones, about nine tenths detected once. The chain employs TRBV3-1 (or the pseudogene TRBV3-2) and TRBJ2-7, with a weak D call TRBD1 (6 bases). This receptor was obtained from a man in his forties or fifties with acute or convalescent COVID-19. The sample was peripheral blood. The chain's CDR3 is CASSFATGFYEQYF. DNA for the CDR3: TGTGCCAGCAGCTTTGCGACAGGTTTCTACGAGCAGTACTTC.